The rows below give T cell receptor beta chains drawn from one sample of a study of cytomegalovirus exposure and HLA in healthy donors. This table comes from immunoSEQ multiplex PCR, and its TCRdb copy is limited to in-frame clones, with some not included. The sample yields 260,000 or so clones, around nine tenths seen once. What was sequenced was PBMCs. The receptors stem from a woman aged 18-30 years in good health and CMV-seronegative. CDR3s include the opening cysteine and the closing phenylalanine or tryptophan. Each record gives: CDR3 length, D gene, J gene, V gene, clone size, CDR3 protein, CDR3 DNA. D genes are given only for firm matches. Clone size is shown for a subset of rows, as once, few, many or a class of expanded clone.

>15|TRBD2|TRBJ2-3|TRBV15|NA
CATSRDQGPGGTQYF
TGTGCCACCAGCAGAGACCAGGGCCCGGGAGGTACGCAGTATTTT
>14|TRBD1|TRBJ2-1|TRBV2|NA
CASRPGNRGVEQFF
TGTGCCAGCAGACCAGGGAACAGGGGGGTTGAGCAGTTCTTC
>15|NA|TRBJ1-4|TRBV9|NA
CASSVGGQRNEKLFF
TGTGCCAGCAGCGTAGGTGGACAGCGGAATGAAAAACTGTTTTTT
>15|TRBD1|TRBJ1-3|TRBV6-5|NA
CASSRQGVSGNTIYF
TGTGCCAGCAGTCGCCAGGGGGTCTCTGGAAACACCATATATTTT
>13|TRBD2|TRBJ2-7|TRBV10-3|NA
CAISERLADEQYF
TGTGCCATCAGTGAGAGACTAGCGGACGAGCAGTACTTC
>14|NA|TRBJ1-2|TRBV28|NA
CASSLVSGRDGYTF
TGTGCCAGCAGTTTAGTGTCGGGGAGGGATGGCTACACCTTC
>14|TRBD1|TRBJ2-3|TRBV7-9|NA
CASSRDRGTGTQYF
TGTGCCAGCAGCCGGGACAGGGGGACAGGGACGCAGTATTTT
>16|TRBD2|TRBJ2-5|TRBV2|NA
CASSGGGAGGQETQYF
TGTGCCAGCAGTGGGGGTGGGGCGGGGGGCCAAGAGACCCAGTACTTC
>13|TRBD1|TRBJ2-7|TRBV15|NA
CATSRDSPYEQYF
TGTGCCACCAGCCGGGACAGCCCCTACGAGCAGTACTTC
>16|NA|TRBJ2-2|TRBV27|few
CASSLLLTSSLGELFF
TGTGCCAGCAGTCTCCTCTTAACTAGCTCTCTAGGGGAGCTGTTTTTT
>14|NA|TRBJ1-2|TRBV5-1|once
CASKGASRSYGYTF
TGCGCCAGCAAGGGTGCTAGCCGGTCCTATGGCTACACCTTC
>15|NA|TRBJ1-5|TRBV30|NA
CAWAPGQGVNQPQHF
TGTGCCTGGGCCCCGGGACAAGGGGTCAATCAGCCCCAGCATTTT
>14|NA|TRBJ2-7|TRBV7-6|NA
CASSLQLTALEQYF
TGTGCCAGCAGCTTACAACTTACTGCGCTCGAGCAGTACTTC
>16|TRBD1|TRBJ1-1|TRBV2|NA
CASSKPTGSGDTEAFF
TGTGCCAGCAGCAAGCCGACAGGGTCCGGTGACACTGAAGCTTTCTTT
>15|TRBD1|TRBJ2-3|TRBV4-3|NA
CASSQDSGGALVQYF
TGCGCCAGCAGCCAAGATTCAGGGGGCGCTTTGGTACAGTATTTT
>17|TRBD1|TRBJ2-7|TRBV9|NA
CASSVEGTGTASYEQYF
TGTGCCAGCAGCGTTGAGGGTACCGGGACAGCCTCCTACGAGCAGTACTTC
>12|TRBD1|TRBJ2-1|TRBV10-3|NA
CASLDRLNEQFF
TGTGCCAGTTTGGACAGGTTAAATGAGCAGTTCTTC
>15|TRBD1|TRBJ1-2|TRBV6-5|NA
CASSSGRTGRLGYTF
TGTGCCAGCAGTTCCGGAAGGACAGGGAGGCTTGGCTACACCTTC
>13|TRBD2|TRBJ2-3|TRBV2|NA
CASSRDYTDTQYF
TGTGCCAGCAGCCGGGACTACACAGATACGCAGTATTTT
>13|TRBD1|TRBJ2-7|TRBV12-5|NA
CASGRDRGGEQYF
TGTGCTAGTGGCCGAGACAGGGGGGGCGAGCAGTACTTC
>18|TRBD2|TRBJ2-7|TRBV28|NA
CASSLFQLAGGSSYEQYF
TGTGCCAGCAGTTTATTTCAGCTAGCGGGGGGGAGCTCCTACGAGCAGTACTTC
>14|NA|TRBJ2-7|TRBV5-1|few
CASSRSASTYEQYF
TGCGCCAGCAGCCGAAGTGCCAGTACCTACGAGCAGTACTTC
>15|NA|TRBJ1-1|TRBV9|NA
CASSVDRWGFGGAFF
TGTGCCAGCAGCGTAGATAGATGGGGGTTTGGGGGGGCTTTCTTT
>17|TRBD1|TRBJ2-7|TRBV10-2|NA
CASSGSHWTGTDYEQYF
TGCGCCAGCAGTGGGTCGCACTGGACAGGGACCGACTACGAGCAGTACTTC
>14|NA|TRBJ2-3|TRBV27|NA
CASSRQGSGDTQYF
TGTGCCAGCAGTAGACAGGGAAGCGGGGATACGCAGTATTTT
>14|NA|TRBJ1-5|TRBV30|few
CAWSVMAVNQPQHF
TGTGCCTGGAGTGTAATGGCCGTAAATCAGCCCCAGCATTTT
>13|NA|TRBJ1-1|TRBV2|NA
CARRLLRDTEAFF
TGTGCCAGAAGACTCCTCAGGGACACTGAAGCTTTCTTT
>15|NA|TRBJ2-5|TRBV7-2|NA
CASSFSEWGVETQYF
TGTGCCAGCAGCTTCAGCGAGTGGGGGGTTGAGACCCAGTACTTC
>14|NA|TRBJ1-1|TRBV4-3|NA
CASSQESRNSEAFF
TGCGCCAGCAGCCAAGAGTCGCGCAACTCTGAAGCTTTCTTT
>11|TRBD1|TRBJ2-7|TRBV13|NA
CASSERGPQYF
TGTGCCAGCAGCGAAAGGGGGCCCCAGTACTTC
>12|TRBD2|TRBJ2-1|TRBV6-1|NA
CATGTSWDEQFF
TGTGCCACCGGGACTAGTTGGGATGAGCAGTTCTTC
>16|NA|TRBJ1-5|TRBV18|NA
CASSPYRAGSNQPQHF
TGTGCCAGCTCACCATACAGGGCAGGGAGCAATCAGCCCCAGCATTTT
>17|NA|TRBJ1-5|TRBV27|NA
CASSLFWTDSSNQPQHF
TGTGCCAGCAGTTTATTCTGGACAGATAGTAGCAATCAGCCCCAGCATTTT
>14|NA|TRBJ1-4|TRBV30|NA
CAWNQGLPSEKLFF
TGTGCCTGGAACCAGGGGCTACCGTCTGAAAAACTGTTTTTT
>14|TRBD1|TRBJ2-1|TRBV6-1|NA
CASRGATGENEQFF
TGTGCCAGCAGAGGAGCAACAGGGGAAAATGAGCAGTTCTTC
>14|TRBD1|TRBJ2-1|TRBV7-2|NA
CASSLGTGYNEQFF
TGTGCCAGCAGCTTAGGGACAGGCTACAATGAGCAGTTCTTC
>16|NA|TRBJ2-1|TRBV7-9|NA
CASSPEAVPIYNEQFF
TGTGCCAGCAGCCCAGAGGCAGTCCCGATCTACAATGAGCAGTTCTTC
>15|TRBD1|TRBJ1-2|TRBV6-4|NA
CASSEIPGQDYGYTF
TGTGCCAGCAGTGAAATACCGGGACAGGACTATGGCTACACCTTC
>14|TRBD1|TRBJ2-7|TRBV10-3|NA
CAISETGVGNEQYF
TGTGCCATCAGTGAGACAGGGGTCGGGAATGAGCAGTACTTC
>15|NA|TRBJ2-1|TRBV4-1|NA
CASSQVARRDNEQFF
TGCGCCAGCAGCCAAGTGGCTAGACGGGACAATGAGCAGTTCTTC
>16|NA|TRBJ2-2|TRBV6-5|NA
CASSYCCPGGTGELFF
TGTGCCAGCAGTTACTGTTGTCCGGGTGGCACCGGGGAGCTGTTTTTT
>16|NA|TRBJ2-5|TRBV5-1|NA
CASSLTGTGEEETQYF
TGCGCCAGCAGCTTGACTGGTACGGGAGAGGAAGAGACCCAGTACTTC
>13|NA|TRBJ1-2|TRBV14|NA
CASSPGFGYGYTF
TGTGCCAGCAGCCCGGGGTTCGGGTATGGCTACACCTTC
>16|NA|TRBJ1-2|TRBV7-8|NA
CASSITGGSVSYGYTF
TGTGCCAGCAGCATTACGGGGGGGTCCGTCTCGTATGGCTACACCTTC
>17|TRBD2|TRBJ2-6|TRBV9|NA
CASSLQRESSGANVLTF
TGTGCCAGCAGCTTGCAGCGGGAGAGTTCTGGGGCCAACGTCCTGACTTTC
>16|NA|TRBJ1-5|TRBV28|NA
CASSLFPGGGNQPQHF
TGTGCCAGCAGCCTCTTCCCGGGGGGTGGCAATCAGCCCCAGCATTTT
>15|TRBD2|TRBJ2-7|TRBV9|NA
CASSVEAGGAYEQYF
TGTGCCAGCAGCGTAGAGGCGGGAGGTGCCTACGAGCAGTACTTC
>17|TRBD1|TRBJ1-2|TRBV9|NA
CASSGSGTGGAVGGYTF
TGTGCCAGCAGCGGATCCGGGACAGGGGGCGCGGTTGGTGGCTACACCTTC
>14|TRBD2|TRBJ2-7|TRBV28|NA
CASSTGGALPWQYF
TGTGCCAGCAGCACGGGGGGGGCCCTACCTTGGCAGTACTTC
>13|NA|TRBJ2-2|TRBV15|NA
CATSGDRPGELFF
TGTGCCACCAGCGGAGATCGTCCCGGGGAGCTGTTTTTT